Following are 12 T cell receptor beta chains from one sample sequenced in a study of blood T cell repertoires in COVID-19. TCRdb's table, derived via immunoSEQ multiplex PCR, lists solely in-frame clones and lacks some. Here the sample spans about 360,000 clones, roughly 88% being singletons. Input material: PBMCs or T cells enriched from blood (not recorded which). The source of these receptors is a middle-aged woman with acute COVID-19.

This chain links TRBV9 with TRBJ2-4, with 8 bases that match TRBD1. Looked up from germline, CDR1 is SGDLS and CDR2 is YYNGEE. V lost 3 bases to trimming and J lost 4 bases; unmatched junction nucleotides: 3. The CDR3 consists of 14 residues. Here the CDR3 reads CASSETGAKNIQYF. CDR3 in DNA: TGTGCCAGCAGCGAGACAGGGGCGAAAAACATTCAGTACTTC.

The chain recombines TRBV3-1 (or the pseudogene TRBV3-2) with TRBJ1-1, with D unresolved. The CDR3 runs to 13 residues. Germline V gene data show CDR1 as LGHDT and CDR2 as YNNKEL (reference sequence). With 10 bases removed from V and 3 bases from J, the gap between germline ends came to 15 bases. The CDR3 sequence is CATAPSGYTEAFF. The CDR3 nucleotides are TGTGCCACCGCTCCGTCCGGGTACACTGAAGCTTTCTTT.

The chain couples TRBV3-1 (or the pseudogene TRBV3-2) to TRBJ1-1; D may be TRBD1 (5 bases). The CDR3 consists of 17 residues. V dropped 0 bases and J dropped 6 bases, with 20 bases sitting between them. CDR1 and CDR2 from the germline V gene are LGHDT and YNNKEL (reference sequence). CDR3 sequence: CASSQEKGYWGTAEAFF. The CDR3 DNA reads TGTGCCAGCAGCCAAGAAAAGGGGTACTGGGGTACCGCTGAAGCTTTCTTT.

The chain recombines TRBV21-1 with TRBJ1-3; the table's D call TRBD1 went unverified against the DNA. TRBV21-1 is listed as a pseudogene. This CDR3 comprises 16 residues. The CDR3 sequence: CASSSLGARSGNTIYF. CDR3 coding DNA: TGTGCCAGCAGCTCCCTAGGGGCCCGCTCTGGAAACACCATATATTTT.

As for this clone: The same CDR3 is also encoded by other DNA sequences in this sample. The chain recombines TRBV5-1 with TRBJ2-5; maybe TRBD1 (6 bases). The germline V gene encodes CDR1 SGHRS and CDR2 YFSETQ. CDR3 length equals 15 residues. V was pared by 2 bases and J by 1 base, with 12 bases between. The CDR3 coding sequence is TGCGCCAGCAGCTTAAGTGGGGGCACCCAAGAGACCCAGTACTTC. As protein: CASSLSGGTQETQYF.

This clone was detected a few times. The chain recombines TRBV29-1 with TRBJ1-4; TRBD1 matches 7 bases. Trimming took 4 bases from V and 8 from J; bases not matched to a gene: 10. The CDR3 runs 14 residues. Germline lookup yields CDR1 SQVTM and CDR2 ANQGSEA. CDR3 nucleotide sequence: TGCAGCGTTGTAGCGGGACAGTGGTCAGAAAAACTGTTTTTT. Amino acids: CSVVAGQWSEKLFF.

This clone was picked up one time. The chain has TRBV6-5 and TRBJ2-2; D is undetermined. The CDR3 consists of 14 residues. Looked up from germline, CDR1 is MNHEY and CDR2 is SVGAGI. The germline V and J ends were trimmed by 6 bases and 4 bases, with 12 bases remaining between them. CDR3: CASRGPAVTGELFF. The CDR3, as DNA: TGTGCCAGCAGGGGCCCAGCAGTCACCGGGGAGCTGTTTTTT.

V and J are TRBV2 and TRBJ2-7, with TRBD2 matching over 7 bases. The CDR3 loop spans 14 amino acids. The V gene's germline CDR1 is SNHLY and CDR2 FYNNEI. J was trimmed by 4 bases and V by 5 bases; bases with no gene match: 8. The CDR3 nucleotides are TGTGCCAGCAGTCCCTCGGGGGGTAGGTACGAGCAGTACTTC. Protein: CASSPSGGRYEQYF.

This sequence joins TRBV5-6 and TRBJ2-1; 9 bases align to TRBD2. Per germline, CDR1 SGHDT and CDR2 YYEEEE. The CDR3 has 16 residues. V shed 4 bases, J shed 6 bases, and the junction held 11 bases outside the gene matches. The CDR3 sequence: CASSLAGLAGFNEQFF. DNA of the CDR3: TGTGCCAGCAGCCTGGCGGGGCTAGCGGGGTTCAATGAGCAGTTCTTC.

Only a few counts were recorded for this clone. CDR3 in amino acids: CASSQDRTGNYEQYF. In DNA, the CDR3 is TGCGCCAGCAGCCAAGATCGTACGGGGAACTACGAGCAGTACTTC. The chain recombines TRBV4-1 with TRBJ2-7; possible D gene TRBD2, 5 bases. CDR1 and CDR2 (germline): MGHRA, YSYEKL. Trimming removed 0 bases from V and 3 bases from J, with 12 bases in between. The CDR3 length is 15 residues.

The CDR3 coding sequence is TGTGCCAGCAGCCCGTACGGGACTAGCGGGGGATCGTACCAAGAGACCCAGTACTTC. This gives the protein CASSPYGTSGGSYQETQYF. The chain recombines TRBV7-6 with TRBJ2-5, with 14 bases lining up with TRBD2. V gave up 5 bases and J gave up 0 bases; unmatched junction bases: 11. The germline CDR1 and CDR2 sequences are SGHVS and FNYEAQ. CDR3 size: 19 residues. Full variable domain (rest looked up from reference TRBV7-6 and TRBJ2-5): GAGVSQSPRYKVTKRGQDVALRCDPISGHVSLYWYRQALGQGPEFLTYFNYEAQQDKSGLPNDRFSAERPEGSISTLTIQRTEQRDSAMYRCASSPYGTSGGSYQETQYFGPGTRLLVL.

This clone is a singleton in its sample. V gene TRBV15 combines with J gene TRBJ2-1, with 8 bases matching TRBD1. This CDR3 contains 14 residues. After removal of 4 bases from V and 6 bases from J, the junction contained 5 bases not matched to a gene. Germline lookup yields CDR1 LNHNV and CDR2 YYDKDF (reference sequence). The CDR3 DNA follows: TGTGCCACCAGCATCAGGGGGCATTTCAATGAGCAGTTCTTC. Translation: CATSIRGHFNEQFF.